These 24 T cell receptor beta chains share one sample of origin, sequenced in a study of tumor-infiltrating lymphocytes in localized non-small cell lung cancer. TCRdb's copy holds only in-frame clones and misses some; the assay was immunoSEQ multiplex PCR. Of 7,000 to 9,500 clones in the sample, roughly 82% were seen once. Sequencing used lung tumor tissue. Every receptor here comes from a human donor with non-small cell lung cancer.

The count of this clone is one. V usage is TRBV5-1 and J usage is TRBJ2-2; D is perhaps TRBD2 (5 bases). Trimming left V 4 bases short and J 5 bases short, with 15 bases between. This CDR3 is built from 15 residues. Germline CDR1 and CDR2: SGHRS and YFSETQ. The CDR3 coding sequence is TGCGCCAGCAGCGACCGGGAAAGCAGGACCGGGGAGCTGTTTTTT. This gives the protein CASSDRESRTGELFF.

The V gene is TRBV23-1, the J gene TRBJ2-7; D call uncertain. TRBV23-1 is treated as an ORF (open reading frame) with a function not yet certain. This CDR3 region has 13 residues. Trimming removed 3 bases at V and 2 bases at J, with 8 bases between. In DNA, the CDR3 is TGCGCCAGCAGTCACAGCAGCCCCTACGAGCAGTACTTC. This gives the protein CASSHSSPYEQYF.

The chain links TRBV2 to TRBJ1-2, with TRBD1 identical over 7 bases. Germline CDR1 and CDR2: SNHLY and FYNNEI. The ends lost 6 bases at V and 9 bases at J; junction bases unmatched: 13. The CDR3 totals 14 residues. CDR3 amino acids: CASSALTGHLSYTF. In nucleotides, the CDR3 is TGTGCCAGCAGCGCCTTGACAGGGCACTTGAGCTACACCTTC.

This clone was detected only a few times. V and J are TRBV7-2 and TRBJ2-3; possibly TRBD2 for D (6 bases). This CDR3 region has 16 residues. V lost 3 bases to trimming and J lost 1 base, with 14 bases between them. From germline, CDR1 is SGHTA and CDR2 FQGNSA. CDR3 DNA: TGTGCCAGCAGCTTCACTAGCACCTCCCGCACAGATACGCAGTATTTT. Its protein product is CASSFTSTSRTDTQYF.

By share, this clone ranks as medium-sized. The V gene is TRBV28, the J gene TRBJ1-1, with 9 nucleotides matching TRBD1. The CDR3 has 15 amino acids. J lost 4 bases, V lost 6 bases, and 9 bases had no gene match. Germline V gives CDR1 MDHEN, CDR2 SYDVKM. CDR3 region: CASRGQGGWSTEAFF. The DNA of the CDR3 is TGTGCCAGCAGGGGACAGGGAGGGTGGAGCACTGAAGCTTTCTTT.

By share, this clone ranks as medium-sized. V is TRBV10-3 and J is TRBJ2-1; the D gene is possibly TRBD2 (6 bases). Germline CDR1 ENHRY, CDR2 SYGVKD. The CDR3 consists of 16 residues. V gave up 0 bases and J gave up 2 bases, with 11 bases separating them. The CDR3, as DNA: TGTGCCATCAGTGAGTCAATGGCGGGAACCTACAATGAGCAGTTCTTC. It is translated as CAISESMAGTYNEQFF.

The chain is built from TRBV7-2 and TRBJ1-2; 9 bases line up with TRBD1. Trimming cost V 5 bases and J 8 bases; bases outside gene matches: 6. Germline lookup yields CDR1 SGHTA and CDR2 FQGNSA. This CDR3 is 13 amino acids long. CDR3 coding DNA: TGTGCCAGCAGCGCAGATACAGGGGGCGGCTACACCTTC. This sequence encodes CASSADTGGGYTF.

This chain connects TRBV18 to TRBJ2-7, with 9 bases fitting TRBD2. Germline trimming cut 3 bases from V and 5 bases from J; bases unmatched to any gene: 8. The CDR3 has 15 amino acids. Per germline, CDR1 KGHSH and CDR2 LQKENI. The CDR3 is CASSPVGLATDEQYF. In DNA, the CDR3 is TGTGCCAGCTCACCGGTTGGACTAGCGACGGACGAGCAGTACTTC.

This chain connects TRBV6-5 to TRBJ1-2; the D is unclear. Trimming removed 7 bases at V and 3 bases at J, with 6 bases between. In germline, CDR1 is MNHEY, CDR2 SVGAGI. The CDR3 extends over 11 amino acids. CDR3 sequence reads: CASITYYGYTF. The DNA of the CDR3 is TGTGCCAGCATTACGTACTATGGCTACACCTTC.

The genes are TRBV4-3 and TRBJ2-2, with 12 nucleotides matching TRBD2. The germline CDR1 and CDR2 sequences are LGHNA and YSLEER. The CDR3 extends over 17 amino acids. After removal of 0 bases from V and 6 bases from J, the junction contained 5 bases not matched to a gene. The CDR3 loop reads CASSQDVGLAGPGELFF. In nucleotides, the CDR3 is TGCGCCAGCAGCCAAGACGTAGGACTAGCGGGACCCGGGGAGCTGTTTTTT.

The rearrangement joins TRBV28 to TRBJ2-2, with D perhaps matching TRBD1 (6 bases). CDR3 length: 12 amino acids. V was trimmed by 5 bases and J by 8 bases, leaving 9 bases between them. Germline V gives CDR1 MDHEN, CDR2 SYDVKM. Here the CDR3 DNA reads TGTGCCAGCAGTGTACAGGGTGGGGAGCTGTTTTTT. Translating it yields CASSVQGGELFF.

The rearrangement links TRBV7-9 to TRBJ2-5, with TRBD2 matching over 8 bases. CDR1 SEHNR and CDR2 FQNEAQ come from the germline V gene (reference sequence). Trimming took 1 base from V and 6 from J; bases not matched to a gene: 10. The CDR3 consists of 16 residues. In DNA, the CDR3 is TGTGCCAGCAGCTTAGAGGCGGCGGGAGGCTCACAGACCCAGTACTTC. It specifies CASSLEAAGGSQTQYF.

The chain combines TRBV5-4 with TRBJ2-3; 8 nucleotides agree with TRBD2. The length of the CDR3 is 15 residues. Per the germline V gene, CDR1 is SGHNT and CDR2 is YYREEE (reference sequence). With 3 bases clipped from V and 3 bases from J, the junction kept 6 bases outside the gene matches. Here the CDR3 DNA reads TGTGCCAGCAGCTCTCAGCGGGAGTCGACAGATACGCAGTATTTT. Protein product: CASSSQRESTDTQYF.

This clone was detected a few times. The rearrangement joins TRBV6-5 to TRBJ2-7; TRBD2 matches at 12 bases. This CDR3 comprises 15 residues. Germline lookup yields CDR1 MNHEY and CDR2 SVGAGI. V gave up 6 bases and J gave up 3 bases; unmatched junction bases: 6. CDR3 in DNA: TGTGCCAGCAGCCGTCCGGGACTAGCGGGCTACGAGCAGTACTTC. It specifies CASSRPGLAGYEQYF.

The genes are TRBV10-1 and TRBJ2-1, with D maybe TRBD2 (5 bases). The germline CDR1 and CDR2 sequences are WNHNN and SYGVQD (reference sequence). V lost 7 bases and J 0 bases, leaving 13 bases between the germline ends. The CDR3 is 15 residues long. The CDR3, as DNA: TGCGCCAGCACCACCCGGGAAAGCTCCTACAATGAGCAGTTCTTC. It encodes CASTTRESSYNEQFF.

The DNA of the CDR3 is TGTGCCAGCAGCCGGGACAGGGCATTTGGAAACACCATATATTTT. Its protein is CASSRDRAFGNTIYF. This chain links TRBV7-9 with TRBJ1-3; 9 nucleotides agree with TRBD1. Germline V gene sequence: CDR1 SEHNR, CDR2 FQNEAQ (reference sequence). This CDR3 contains 15 residues. The V and J ends lost 5 bases and 3 bases, in that order; junction bases with no gene match: 5.

This clone was seen more than once but under ten times. The CDR3 here is CASSTDRDLSYEQYF. CDR3 DNA: TGTGCCAGTAGTACCGACAGGGACTTGTCCTACGAGCAGTACTTC. The rearrangement joins TRBV19 to TRBJ2-7, with a weak D call TRBD1 (7 bases). There are 15 residues in the CDR3. V shed 4 bases and J shed 1 base, with 14 bases lying between them. Germline V gene data show CDR1 as LNHDA and CDR2 as SQIVND (reference sequence).

This clone was found a few times. CDR3 nucleotides: TGTGCTAGTGGTTTGCTACAGGGGATGGCAGATACGCAGTATTTT. It is translated as CASGLLQGMADTQYF. The rearrangement joins TRBV12-5 to TRBJ2-3; TRBD1 matches at 7 bases. Germline CDR1 and CDR2: LGHNT and FRNRAP. V shed 2 bases and J 4 bases; nucleotides not matched to a gene: 6. The CDR3 covers 15 residues. Based on the CDR3 plus reference TRBV12-5 and TRBJ2-3, the full variable domain is DARVTQTPRHKVTEMGQEVTMRCQPILGHNTVFWYRQTMMQGLELLAYFRNRAPLDDSGMPKDRFSAEMPDATLATLKIQPSEPRDSAVYFCASGLLQGMADTQYFGPGTRLTVL.

The rearrangement links TRBV27 to TRBJ2-2; 7 bases align to TRBD1. The CDR3 contains 14 residues. Germline loops: CDR1 MNHEY, CDR2 SMNVEV (reference sequence). The ends lost 8 bases at V and 0 bases at J; junction bases unmatched: 3. In DNA, the CDR3 is TGTGCCAGCCGTGGGACAGCGAACACCGGGGAGCTGTTTTTT. It encodes CASRGTANTGELFF.

This clone has just one count. The chain has TRBV9 and TRBJ2-3; D perhaps matches TRBD2 (6 bases). Germline assignment: CDR1 SGDLS and CDR2 YYNGEE. V shed 2 bases and J shed 10 bases, with 17 bases lying between them. The CDR3 spans 14 residues. The DNA of the CDR3 is TGTGCCAGCAGCGTCCCCGGGAGCGACCGTCCGCAGTATTTT. Protein: CASSVPGSDRPQYF.

A single count supports this clone. The rearrangement uses TRBV5-6 and TRBJ2-5; 7 bases agree with TRBD2. CDR1 is SGHDT, CDR2 YYEEEE, per germline. Losses at the gene ends were 2 bases for V and 6 bases for J; bases not matched to a gene: 13. CDR3 length equals 16 residues. The CDR3 DNA follows: TGTGCCAGCAGCTTAGGTAGCGGGTATAAGATAAAGACCCAGTACTTC. This gives the protein CASSLGSGYKIKTQYF.

This clone was counted a few times. The chain carries TRBV5-1 and TRBJ2-2; D is possibly TRBD1 (6 bases). The germline V and J ends were trimmed by 4 bases and 6 bases, with 10 bases remaining between them. Germline assignment: CDR1 SGHRS and CDR2 YFSETQ. This CDR3 contains 13 residues. The CDR3 loop is CASSVQGSGELFF. The DNA of the CDR3 is TGCGCCAGCAGCGTACAGGGATCCGGGGAGCTGTTTTTT.

The rearrangement joins TRBV7-8 to TRBJ2-3; 11 nucleotides align to TRBD2. Germline CDR1 SGHVS, CDR2 FQNEAQ. The CDR3 totals 16 residues. J lost 4 bases, V lost 3 bases, and 6 bases had no gene match. The CDR3 sequence is CASSLASGGRADTQYF. CDR3 sequence (DNA): TGTGCCAGCAGCTTGGCTAGCGGGGGGAGGGCAGATACGCAGTATTTT.

The gene calls are TRBV4-3 and TRBJ2-1; 7 nucleotides match TRBD2. CDR3 length: 15 residues. In germline, CDR1 is LGHNA, CDR2 YSLEER. After removal of 1 base from V and 8 bases from J, the junction contained 8 bases not matched to a gene. CDR3 protein: CASSQGLAGLDEQFF. CDR3 bases: TGCGCCAGCAGCCAAGGACTAGCCGGCCTCGATGAGCAGTTCTTC.